This T cell receptor (beta chain) was observed in a study of cytomegalovirus exposure and HLA in healthy donors. Broader study findings: Most TCR sequences were seen very rarely across donors, but some public TCRs occurred in many.

Primers for the PCR totalled 60 Vbeta and 13 Jbeta. This table comes from immunoSEQ multiplex PCR, and its TCRdb copy is limited to in-frame clones, with some not included. This sample's table reports around 150,000 clones. Notes on this clone: Antigen specificity is unknown.

The CDR3 covers 15 residues. Germline assignment: CDR1 ENHRY and CDR2 SYGVKD. The ends were cut back, 0 bases at V and 3 bases at J, with 8 bases in the middle. The source is a woman aged 55 to 70 in good health and CMV-seronegative. Sequencing was performed on PBMCs. V gene TRBV10-3 combines with J gene TRBJ1-4, with unresolved D. The chain's CDR3 is CAISESAGPNEKLFF. The CDR3 DNA reads as TGTGCCATCAGTGAGTCTGCCGGTCCTAATGAAAAACTGTTTTTT.